This TCR beta chain was identified in a study of blood T cells in healthy people across ages. With 6 bases removed from V and 4 bases from J, the gap between germline ends came to 15 bases. This CDR3 is built from 13 residues. Germline V gene lookup returns CDR1 DFQATT and CDR2 SNEGSKA (reference sequence). Next came a second PCR, run for about 6 to 11 cycles, which used a sample-barcoded 5' primer along with a J-beta primer mix. Each TCR beta cDNA got a 12-nucleotide random molecular identifier. TCRdb reprocessed the 5' RACE reads with MiXCR, giving one entry per CDR3 protein. The table has 1.2 million to 1.5 million distinct CDR3 sequences, approximately 42% seen once.

This chain connects TRBV20-1 to TRBJ2-5; D gene unclear. This receptor was identified in a woman aged 18-29 years in good health. Specimen: blood. CDR3 residues: CSARASGSETQYF. CDR3 coding DNA: TGCAGTGCCCGGGCTAGTGGGTCAGAGACCCAGTACTTC.